This T cell receptor beta chain was profiled in a study of regulatory T cells in long-lasting Graves disease (dated by TCRdb to the early 2020s). In terms of the full investigation: Antithyroid drugs had been taken for less than 3 months by newly diagnosed Graves' disease patients. The study took place in China and was registered as a clinical trial. Persistent Graves' disease patients were compared with newly diagnosed Graves' disease patients by peripheral blood TCR sequencing and RNA sequencing. A total of around 35 samples underwent TCR sequencing: some 13 from persistent and about 20 from newly diagnosed Graves' disease patients. What the work shows at the level of the full study, not this receptor alone: Patients with persistent disease shared more public clonotypes (about 2,700) than newly diagnosed patients did (more than 900). TRBV28, TRBJ1-2 and TRBJ2-5 were preferentially used in persistent disease, while TRBV20-1 and TRBJ2-1 were favored in newly diagnosed disease. Only the TCR beta chain was sequenced and analyzed. Because the primary lesion, thyroid tissue, could not be accessed, the study looked at peripheral blood alone. Compared with newly diagnosed patients, patients with persistent Graves' disease had lower TCR Shannon entropy and fewer highly expanded clones, which suggests clonal expansion. The small sample size was acknowledged by the authors as a limitation that may reduce accuracy.

Explained via the paper, the time point label denotes: newly diagnosed GD, antithyroid drugs for less than 3 months. For both TCR sequencing and RNA sequencing, RNA was extracted from PBMCs in TRIzol. Graves' disease was diagnosed according to American Thyroid Association guidelines. The patients came from an endocrinology department in Xi'an, China. Each patient gave 7 to 9.5 milliliters of peripheral blood, collected in an EDTA anticoagulant tube. Ficoll Paque Plus density gradient separation was used to isolate PBMCs, and no further T cell sorting was performed. An Agilent 2100 Bioanalyzer and agarose gel were used to check RNA quality, while a NanoDrop 2000 measured RNA concentration. Receptor libraries were prepared by multiplex PCR. TCRdb lists the instrument as Illumina HiSeq 4000. iRepertoire HTBI primers and Arm-PCR amplification of CDR3 regions were used to construct TCR beta libraries. Gel purification was performed on PCR products prior to sequencing. In the source study's methods: Across samples, around 62 TRBV and 15 or so TRBJ segments were identified and used for gene usage analysis of CDR3 amino acid clonotypes. COPE and FqMerger were used to merge filtered high-quality paired reads into contigs. BLAST was used to align contigs to the IMGT TRBV, TRBD and TRBJ reference genes, and CDR3 was defined following IMGT. Any clonotype with a frequency above 0.1% was counted as a highly expanded clone. Shannon entropy served as the measure of repertoire diversity, while the Gini coefficient captured V-J evenness. A clonotype was considered public if more than one individual shared it. The public reads were run again by TCRdb, first through fastp at Q25 and then through MiXCR, and only productive beta chains were kept. Each CDR3 protein appears once, grouped with its most common genes and DNA. TCRdb's processing, not the study's, gives the V and J calls here. This sample lists roughly 560,000 distinct CDR3 sequences; about 16% were detected once. The ten biggest clones cover roughly 25% of the sample.

As concerns this clonotype: The antigen it recognizes is unknown. Per-nucleotide qualities are absent, and no much larger clonotype sits a single base away.

V loses 3 bases at its end and J loses 7 bases; junction bases beyond the gene matches: 6. Reading the germline V gene (reference sequence) gives CDR1 LNHDA and CDR2 SQIVND. Reading from cysteine to phenylalanine, the CDR3 counts 14 amino acids. The kept DNA is CDR3 alone, 42 bases in frame from the first base. These data were also filed under a second study, of T cells in Graves' hyperthyroidism and ophthalmopathy. As the second study states: Stable Graves' hyperthyroidism was defined as no progression to ophthalmopathy during 18 months of follow-up. Hyperthyroidism patients were newly diagnosed, with disease duration under 2 months, and aged 18 to 65 years. Exclusion was applied to patients with uncontrolled infections, other autoimmune diseases, pregnancy or lactation. Diagnoses relied on clinical symptoms, serum thyroxine and TRAb, thyroid ultrasound and orbital computed tomography. The first round of RT-PCR for the TCR CDR3 was performed with the HTBI primer set and the Qiagen OneStep RT-PCR kit. Most expanded thyroid clonotypes (frequency above 0.001) were also detected in blood, suggesting blood repertoires may reflect thyroid immune responses. A 13 V-J signature model separated ophthalmopathy from stable hyperthyroidism, with about 90% sensitivity and roughly 81% specificity in cross-validation and 80%/75% in testing. In validation, the model predicted progression to ophthalmopathy a median of roughly six months before onset, with about 64% sensitivity and more than 72% specificity. To identify TCR V-J signatures that set the groups apart, the researchers used a discovery cohort of 100 patients, made up of some 41 with Graves' ophthalmopathy and 57 with stable Graves' hyperthyroidism. Prospective prediction of ophthalmopathy was tested in an independent validation cohort of 18 to 20 hyperthyroidism patients and 17 patients who later progressed to ophthalmopathy. The 100 or so discovery patients were randomly split 7:3 into training and test sets. Thyroid tissue and blood T-cell repertoires from six Graves' hyperthyroidism patients were also compared in the study. Following sampling, methimazole starting at 30 mg daily was given to hyperthyroidism patients, and high-dose intravenous methylprednisolone was given to ophthalmopathy patients. Libraries were constructed in a second round of multiplex PCR, after which size selection and purification were carried out. Sequencing of the libraries was done on an Illumina HiSeq2000 using paired-end 100 bp reads. SOAPnuke was used to process the raw data, with reads discarded if the reads contained adapters or uncalled bases, had a mean Phred below 15, or lacked an exact constant-primer or identifier match. High-quality paired reads were merged using COPE v1.2.5, and each unique nucleotide sequence was defined as a clonotype. Clonotypes were aligned to IMGT TRBV, TRBD and TRBJ reference segments using MiTCR v1.1. The analysis was restricted to V-J combinations with a frequency above 0.0001, which together covered just over 99% of the repertoires. The TCS score was defined as F50 (clonal expansion) divided by E x V (chaos), with BLOSUM62-based TCRdist calculated between CDR3 peptides within each V-J. Welch's t-statistics and random forest reduced around 550 V-J features to roughly 13, which were used in a naive Bayes classifier (R e1071). Sample size was not statistically predetermined, and blinding of investigators to group allocation was not performed. TCR Vbeta CDR3 sequencing of 135 peripheral blood samples (approximately 44 ophthalmopathy, 70 to 85 hyperthyroidism and around 17 progressor patients) is reported in the paper.

The rearrangement joined TRBV19 to TRBJ1-1; TRBD1 aligns with 9 central bases. The sequenced sample was peripheral blood mononuclear cells (PBMCs), obtained at new diagnosis, from a patient treated with antithyroid drugs. The receptor was isolated from a woman aged 35-60 years with Graves disease. Donor details come from another sample of the same person, matched by shared clones. The CDR3 protein is CASSITGGGGEAFF. The nucleotides are TGTGCCAGTAGTATCACAGGGGGCGGTGGTGAAGCTTTCTTT.